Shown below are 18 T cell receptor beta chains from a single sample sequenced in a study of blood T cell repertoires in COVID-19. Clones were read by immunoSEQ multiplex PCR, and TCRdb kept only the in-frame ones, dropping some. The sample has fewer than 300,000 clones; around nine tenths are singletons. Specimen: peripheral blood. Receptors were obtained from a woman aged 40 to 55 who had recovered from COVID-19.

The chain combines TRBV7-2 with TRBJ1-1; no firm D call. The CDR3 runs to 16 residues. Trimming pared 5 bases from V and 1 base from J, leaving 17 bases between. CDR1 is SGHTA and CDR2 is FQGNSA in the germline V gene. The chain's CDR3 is CASSLDIMHWNTEAFF. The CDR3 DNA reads TGTGCCAGCAGCCTCGACATTATGCACTGGAACACTGAAGCTTTCTTT.

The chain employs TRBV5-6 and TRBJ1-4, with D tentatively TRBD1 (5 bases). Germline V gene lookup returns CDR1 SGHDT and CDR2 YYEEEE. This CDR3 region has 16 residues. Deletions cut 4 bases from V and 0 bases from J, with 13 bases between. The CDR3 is CASSGRGSPTNEKLFF. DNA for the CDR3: TGTGCCAGCAGCGGCCGGGGGTCCCCAACTAATGAAAAACTGTTTTTT.

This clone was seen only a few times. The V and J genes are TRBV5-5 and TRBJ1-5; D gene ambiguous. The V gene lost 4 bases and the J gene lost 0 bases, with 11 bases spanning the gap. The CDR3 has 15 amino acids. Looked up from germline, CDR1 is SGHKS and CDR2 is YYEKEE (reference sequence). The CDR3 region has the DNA TGTGCCAGCAGCCACACACCTTATAGCAATCAGCCCCAGCATTTT. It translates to CASSHTPYSNQPQHF. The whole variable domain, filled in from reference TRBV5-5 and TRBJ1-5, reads DAGVTQSPTHLIKTRGQQVTLRCSPISGHKSVSWYQQVLGQGPQFIFQYYEKEERGRGNFPDRFSARQFPNYSSELNVNALLLGDSALYLCASSHTPYSNQPQHFGDGTRLSIL.

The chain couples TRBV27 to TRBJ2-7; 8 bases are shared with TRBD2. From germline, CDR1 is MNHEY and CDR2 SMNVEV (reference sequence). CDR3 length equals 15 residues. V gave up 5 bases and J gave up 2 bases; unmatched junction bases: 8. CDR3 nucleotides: TGTGCCAGCAGTCCAATAGCGGGGCGGCCCTACGAGCAGTACTTC. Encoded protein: CASSPIAGRPYEQYF.

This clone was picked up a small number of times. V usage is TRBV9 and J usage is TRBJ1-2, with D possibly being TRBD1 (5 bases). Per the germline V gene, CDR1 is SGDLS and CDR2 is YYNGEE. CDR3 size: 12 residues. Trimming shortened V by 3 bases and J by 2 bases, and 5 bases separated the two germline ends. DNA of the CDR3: TGTGCCAGCAGCGCAGGGAACTATGGCTACACCTTC. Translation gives CASSAGNYGYTF. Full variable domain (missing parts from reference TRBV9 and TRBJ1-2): DSGVTQTPKHLITATGQRVTLRCSPRSGDLSVYWYQQSLDQGLQFLIQYYNGEERAKGNILERFSAQQFPDLHSELNLSSLELGDSALYFCASSAGNYGYTFGSGTRLTVV.

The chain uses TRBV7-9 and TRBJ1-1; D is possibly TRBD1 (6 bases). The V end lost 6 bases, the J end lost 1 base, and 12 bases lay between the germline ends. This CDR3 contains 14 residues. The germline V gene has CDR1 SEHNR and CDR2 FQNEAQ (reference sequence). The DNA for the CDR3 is TGTGCCAGCAGTCCCGGACAGACGAACACTGAAGCTTTCTTT. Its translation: CASSPGQTNTEAFF.

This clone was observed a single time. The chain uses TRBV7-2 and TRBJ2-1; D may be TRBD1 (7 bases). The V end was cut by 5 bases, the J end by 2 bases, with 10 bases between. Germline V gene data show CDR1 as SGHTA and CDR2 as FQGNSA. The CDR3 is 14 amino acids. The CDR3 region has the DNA TGTGCCAGCAGCGGGGGGACAGCCTACAATGAGCAGTTCTTC. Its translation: CASSGGTAYNEQFF.

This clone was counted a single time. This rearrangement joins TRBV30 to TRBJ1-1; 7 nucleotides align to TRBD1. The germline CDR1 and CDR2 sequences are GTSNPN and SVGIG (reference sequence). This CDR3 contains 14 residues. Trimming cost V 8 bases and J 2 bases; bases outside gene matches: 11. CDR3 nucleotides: TGTGCCCTAAAGGGGTGGACAGGCAACACTGAAGCTTTCTTT. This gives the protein CALKGWTGNTEAFF.

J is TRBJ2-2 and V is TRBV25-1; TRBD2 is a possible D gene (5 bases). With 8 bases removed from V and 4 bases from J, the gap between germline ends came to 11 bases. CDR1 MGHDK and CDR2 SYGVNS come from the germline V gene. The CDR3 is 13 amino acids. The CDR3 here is CASGGFLTGELFF. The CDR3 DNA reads TGTGCCAGCGGCGGGTTCCTCACCGGGGAGCTGTTTTTT.

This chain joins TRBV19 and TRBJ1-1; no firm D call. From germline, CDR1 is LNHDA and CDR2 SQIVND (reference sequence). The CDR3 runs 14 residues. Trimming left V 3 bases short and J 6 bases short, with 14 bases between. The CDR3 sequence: CASSILVPSAEAFF. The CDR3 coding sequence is TGTGCCAGTAGTATTCTGGTCCCGAGCGCTGAAGCTTTCTTT. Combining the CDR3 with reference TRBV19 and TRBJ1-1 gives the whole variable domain DGGITQSPKYLFRKEGQNVTLSCEQNLNHDAMYWYRQDPGQGLRLIYYSQIVNDFQKGDIAEGYSVSREKKESFPLTVTSAQKNPTAFYLCASSILVPSAEAFFGQGTRLTVV.

The CDR3 nucleotides are TGCGCCAGCAGCTTGGGGGGGACAGAGACCTACGAGCAGTACTTC. It is translated as CASSLGGTETYEQYF. The V call is TRBV5-1, the J call TRBJ2-7; 7 bases are shared with TRBD1. J was trimmed by 2 bases and V by 0 bases; bases with no gene match: 5. Germline V gene sequence: CDR1 SGHRS, CDR2 YFSETQ. CDR3 length: 15 residues.

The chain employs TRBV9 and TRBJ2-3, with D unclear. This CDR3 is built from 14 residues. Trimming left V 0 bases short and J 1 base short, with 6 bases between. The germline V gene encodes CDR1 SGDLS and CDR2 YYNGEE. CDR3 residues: CASSVGLRTDTQYF. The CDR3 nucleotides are TGTGCCAGCAGCGTAGGACTCCGCACAGATACGCAGTATTTT.

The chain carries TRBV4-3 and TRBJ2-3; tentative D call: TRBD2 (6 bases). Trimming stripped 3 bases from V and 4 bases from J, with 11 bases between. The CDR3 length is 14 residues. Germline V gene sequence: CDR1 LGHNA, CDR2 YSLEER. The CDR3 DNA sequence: TGCGCCAGCAGCCAGGCGGGACGTCCAGATACGCAGTATTTT. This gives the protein CASSQAGRPDTQYF.

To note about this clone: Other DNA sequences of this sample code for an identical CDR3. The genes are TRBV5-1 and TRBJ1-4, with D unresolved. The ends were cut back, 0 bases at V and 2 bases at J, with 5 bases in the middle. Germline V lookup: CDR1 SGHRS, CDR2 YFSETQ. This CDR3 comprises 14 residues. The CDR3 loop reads CASSLGQTNEKLFF. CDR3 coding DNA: TGCGCCAGCAGCTTGGGGCAGACTAATGAAAAACTGTTTTTT.

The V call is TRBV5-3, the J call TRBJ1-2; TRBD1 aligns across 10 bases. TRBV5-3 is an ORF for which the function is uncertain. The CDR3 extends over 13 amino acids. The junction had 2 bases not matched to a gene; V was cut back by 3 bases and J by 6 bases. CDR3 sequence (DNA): TGTGCCAGAAGCTGGGACAGGGGCGATGGCTACACCTTC. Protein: CARSWDRGDGYTF.

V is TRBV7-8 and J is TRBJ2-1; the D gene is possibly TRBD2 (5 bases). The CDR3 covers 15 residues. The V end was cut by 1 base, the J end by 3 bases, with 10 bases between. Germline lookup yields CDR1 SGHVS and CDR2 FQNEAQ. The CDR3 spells CASSLVGSSYNEQFF. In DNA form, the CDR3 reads TGTGCCAGCAGCTTAGTGGGGAGCAGCTACAATGAGCAGTTCTTC.

As DNA, the CDR3 is TGCAGCGTTGAAGATCTTGGGACAGGGGCCCCCGAGCAGTACTTC. It translates to CSVEDLGTGAPEQYF. The chain links TRBV29-1 to TRBJ2-7; 10 nucleotides align to TRBD1. V was clipped by 0 bases and J by 6 bases; unmatched bases: 8. The CDR3 runs 15 residues. Germline lookup yields CDR1 SQVTM and CDR2 ANQGSEA.

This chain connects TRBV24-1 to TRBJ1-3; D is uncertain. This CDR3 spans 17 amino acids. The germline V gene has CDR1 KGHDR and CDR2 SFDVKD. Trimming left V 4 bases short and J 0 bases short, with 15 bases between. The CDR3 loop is CATSDRSDTTSGNTIYF. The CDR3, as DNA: TGTGCCACCAGTGACCGATCCGACACAACCTCTGGAAACACCATATATTTT.